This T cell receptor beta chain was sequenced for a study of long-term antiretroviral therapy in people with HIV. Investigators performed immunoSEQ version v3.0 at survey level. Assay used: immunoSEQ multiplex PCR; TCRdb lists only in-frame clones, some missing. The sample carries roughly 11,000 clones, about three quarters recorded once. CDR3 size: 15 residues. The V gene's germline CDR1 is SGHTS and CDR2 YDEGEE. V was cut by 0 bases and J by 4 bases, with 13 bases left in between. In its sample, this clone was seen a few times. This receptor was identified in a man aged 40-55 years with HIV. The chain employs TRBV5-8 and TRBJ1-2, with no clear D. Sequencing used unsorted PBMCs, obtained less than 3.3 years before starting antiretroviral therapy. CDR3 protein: CASSLDQTLPYGYTF. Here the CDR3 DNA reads TGTGCCAGCAGCTTGGACCAAACATTACCCTATGGCTACACCTTC.